This T cell receptor beta chain derives from a study of cytomegalovirus exposure and HLA in healthy donors. The CDR3 consists of 15 residues. Trimming removed 3 bases at V and 0 bases at J, with 11 bases between. Germline V gives CDR1 KGHSH, CDR2 LQKENI. The PCR contained 60 Vbeta and 13 Jbeta primers. Data came from immunoSEQ multiplex PCR; TCRdb stores just in-frame clones and leaves some out. The sample contains about 130,000 clones, about 80% of which appear only once. This clone was detected only a few times. The rearrangement uses TRBV18 and TRBJ1-1; TRBD1 is a possible D gene (6 bases). The sequence was obtained from a man younger than 40 in good health and CMV-seronegative. The sample consisted of PBMCs. The DNA of the CDR3 is TGTGCCAGCTCACCGCAGGACAGCTTGAACACTGAAGCTTTCTTT. It is translated as CASSPQDSLNTEAFF.